This T cell receptor beta chain stems from a study of blood T cells in healthy people across ages. Overall study context: Every two T cells gave about one barcoded beta molecule via template switching. General study results and limits: When one million T cells were used, diversity estimates were thought to be underestimates.

Between the trimmed V and J ends, which lost 1 base and 7 bases, there was a span of 20 bases. This CDR3 region has 18 residues. Germline CDR1 and CDR2: LGHNA and YNFKEQ. About this clonotype: What it binds is unknown.

It was with a sample-barcoded 5' primer and a J-beta primer mix that a second PCR of roughly 6 to 12 cycles was run. One entry per CDR3 protein results from TCRdb running MiXCR on the 5' RACE reads. The sample yields around 1,800,000 distinct CDR3 sequences, 35% to 50% seen once. The sequenced material came from blood. The TCR was taken from a human donor in good health. The genes are TRBV4-2 and TRBJ1-6; D is unresolved. CDR3 DNA sequence: TGTGCCAGCAGCCAAGGGACCGCTGTCAATCCAAGAAATTCACCCCTCCACTTT. Amino acids: CASSQGTAVNPRNSPLHF.